This T cell receptor (beta chain) is drawn from a study of identical twins. In this sample, this clonotype turned up a few times. Its antigen is not known. Study-wide results and limits: Without tracking the same donors, conclusions rested on cross-sectional statistical analysis. Models underestimated out-of-frame TCR alpha sharing in monozygotic twins.

Each CDR3 protein is one row after TCRdb ran MiXCR on the 5' RACE reads. The profile shows approximately 550,000 distinct CDR3 sequences, approximately 20% of them singletons. The CDR3 consists of 13 residues. Trimming took off 5 bases at V and 4 bases at J, with 12 bases between the two ends. Per germline, CDR1 KGHSH and CDR2 LQKENI. This same sample was also taken into another study, of yellow fever vaccine responses in identical twins.

The origin of this receptor is a woman between 18 and 29 years old in good health. V usage is TRBV18 and J usage is TRBJ2-7; D may be TRBD2 (6 bases). The sequencing input was CD4+ T cells sorted from blood. The CDR3 is CASSAGTGYEQYF. The CDR3 bases are TGTGCCAGCTCAGCTGGGACTGGATACGAGCAGTACTTC.